Each of the 10 T cell receptor beta chains below was sequenced from the same sample in a study of Tregs in tolerant kidney transplant recipients. Only in-frame clones appear in the TCRdb table, and some are missing; sequencing was by immunoSEQ multiplex PCR. This table holds 200,000 to 300,000 clones, roughly four fifths found once. Sequencing was done on a sample of CD4+ T cells from blood. Receptors originate from a human donor in good health.

This clone was seen just once. The genes are TRBV2 and TRBJ1-5; D call uncertain. Looked up from germline, CDR1 is SNHLY and CDR2 is FYNNEI. The V gene lost 0 bases and the J gene lost 4 bases, with 10 bases spanning the gap. CDR3 size: 15 residues. CDR3 DNA: TGTGCCAGCAGTGAAGCGGAGGTCGGTAATCAGCCCCAGCATTTT. It specifies CASSEAEVGNQPQHF. Together with reference TRBV2 and TRBJ1-5, the CDR3 gives the full variable domain: EPEVTQTPSHQVTQMGQEVILRCVPISNHLYFYWYRQILGQKVEFLVSFYNNEISEKSEIFDDQFSVERPDGSNFTLKIRSTKLEDSAMYFCASSEAEVGNQPQHFGDGTRLSIL.

The V call is TRBV30, the J call TRBJ2-5; D perhaps matches TRBD1 (5 bases). Deletions cut 0 bases from V and 3 bases from J, with 11 bases between. CDR1 is GTSNPN and CDR2 is SVGIG in the germline V gene (reference sequence). The CDR3 runs 14 residues. CDR3 protein: CAWSVGVGKETQYF. The CDR3 nucleotides are TGTGCCTGGAGTGTAGGGGTGGGGAAAGAGACCCAGTACTTC.

This clone was picked up one time. At one end, the junction sequence differs from germline, possibly due to a read error. The chain combines TRBV15 with TRBJ2-7; D unclear. This CDR3 has 14 residues. CDR1 and CDR2 from the germline V gene are LNHNV and YYDKDF (reference sequence). The CDR3 protein is CATRRDRGGYEQYF. CDR3 sequence (DNA): TGTGCCACCAGAAGAGATCGTGGCGGCTACGAGCAGTACTTC.

This clone was recorded only once. An end of the junction does not agree with germline; a read error may underlie this. The J gene is TRBJ1-1, the V gene TRBV9, with D unresolved. The CDR3 length is 13 residues. The germline V gene encodes CDR1 SGDLS and CDR2 YYNGEE. In DNA, the CDR3 is TGTGCCAGCAGCGCGGGGTTGAACATTGAAGCTTTCTTT. Translation gives CASSAGLNIEAFF.

The chain recombines TRBV25-1 with TRBJ1-1, with TRBD1 identical over 8 bases. The CDR3 consists of 14 residues. Germline loops: CDR1 MGHDK, CDR2 SYGVNS. With 4 bases clipped from V and 5 bases from J, the junction kept 6 bases outside the gene matches. Here the CDR3 reads CASSARTGRTEAFF. CDR3 DNA sequence: TGTGCCAGCAGTGCGAGGACAGGGCGGACTGAAGCTTTCTTT.

V gene TRBV4-1 combines with J gene TRBJ2-4, with D unclear. The CDR3 covers 17 residues. Deletions cut 1 base from V and 2 bases from J, with 15 bases between. Germline V CDR1 and CDR2: MGHRA, YSYEKL. The CDR3 spells CASSQVLASSPKNIQYF. The CDR3 region has the DNA TGCGCCAGCAGCCAAGTATTAGCATCAAGTCCCAAAAACATTCAGTACTTC.

The chain employs TRBV4-2 and TRBJ2-3, with D hard to call. The CDR3 totals 11 residues. The germline V gene encodes CDR1 LGHNA and CDR2 YNFKEQ. V lost 6 bases and J 7 bases, leaving 8 bases between the germline ends. This CDR3 is CASRNVYTQYF. CDR3 sequence (DNA): TGTGCCAGCAGGAATGTATATACGCAGTATTTT.

V usage is TRBV30 and J usage is TRBJ1-4, with D uncertain. The CDR3 is 14 residues long. The germline V gene encodes CDR1 GTSNPN and CDR2 SVGIG (reference sequence). V was trimmed by 0 bases and J by 5 bases, leaving 10 bases between them. CDR3 region: CAWSVQVLNEKLFF. The DNA for the CDR3 is TGTGCCTGGAGTGTCCAGGTGTTGAATGAAAAACTGTTTTTT.

This chain links TRBV5-1 with TRBJ2-5; 12 bases are shared with TRBD2. V shed 4 bases and J 1 base; nucleotides not matched to a gene: 11. The CDR3 covers 18 residues. Germline V lookup: CDR1 SGHRS, CDR2 YFSETQ. The CDR3 DNA reads as TGCGCCAGCAGCCTCAGCATTGGGACTAGCGGGTCCCAAGAGACCCAGTACTTC. Its translation: CASSLSIGTSGSQETQYF.

The V and J genes are TRBV7-3 and TRBJ2-2, with TRBD1 matching 7 bases. CDR3 length equals 15 residues. From germline, CDR1 is SGHTA and CDR2 FQGTGA. The J segment lost 0 bases and the V segment lost 6 bases, leaving 4 bases of the junction unmatched. The CDR3 is CASSNRGPNTGELFF. The CDR3, as DNA: TGTGCCAGCAGTAACAGGGGTCCGAACACCGGGGAGCTGTTTTTT.